The clone carrying this T cell receptor beta chain was found a few times. As originally analysed: Amplification of reference gene primers was used by the study to estimate nucleated cell counts. The repertoire was sequenced with immunoSEQ multiplex PCR; TCRdb's copy has only in-frame clones and lacks some. V, J and clone size are those of that table, while D and trimming were read from the DNA. The table lists over 150,000 clones, 80% to 90% of them singletons. The data stem from a study of blood T cell repertoires in COVID-19. Overall study: Samples taken during acute and convalescent COVID-19 were collected in the United States, Italy and Spain. Sources were T cells, B-cell-depleted T cells, or PBMCs; the material itself was cDNA or gDNA.

This clonotype was obtained from a man over 45 with active or convalescent COVID-19. The sample was peripheral blood.

The CDR3 DNA reads TGTGCCAGTAGTATTCTAGGTAAAGCGGACGAGCAGTACTTC. Translating gives CASSILGKADEQYF. The genes are TRBV19 and TRBJ2-7; D is possibly TRBD2 (5 bases). V shed 3 bases and J shed 5 bases, with 14 bases lying between them. CDR3 size: 14 residues. Germline V gene sequence: CDR1 LNHDA, CDR2 SQIVND (reference sequence).